This T cell receptor (beta chain) was recorded in a study of blood T cells in healthy people across ages. About the study: Capturing about one barcoded beta molecule per two T cells was achieved by template switching.

The use of a sample-barcoded 5' primer and a J-beta primer mix characterized a second PCR of roughly 6 to 11 cycles. TCRdb passed the 5' RACE reads through MiXCR, listing each CDR3 protein once. The sample lists 1.5 million to 1.8 million distinct CDR3 sequences, approximately 39% occurring once. The germline CDR1 and CDR2 sequences are SGHRS and YFSETQ. Losses at the gene ends were 6 bases for V and 6 bases for J; bases not matched to a gene: 10. The CDR3 consists of 14 residues. Notes on this clonotype: Antigen specificity is unknown.

The draw of peripheral blood yielded ten milliliters from each donor. General study findings and limits: Diversity was estimated from one million T cells, and these estimates were considered underestimates.

The specimen sequenced was blood. The receptor comes from a woman between 18 and 29 years old in good health. The V call is TRBV5-1, the J call TRBJ1-1, with 8 nucleotides matching TRBD1. The CDR3 loop is CASTGQGDSAEAFF. The CDR3 DNA reads as TGCGCCAGCACCGGACAGGGAGACTCGGCTGAAGCTTTCTTT.